A selection of T cell receptor beta chains follows, all from one sample in a study of beta chain features in type 1 diabetes. Method: immunoSEQ multiplex PCR; TCRdb's copy keeps in-frame clones and lacks some. This table has more than 250,000 clones, over 12% appearing once. Sequencing was carried out using naive CD4+ T cells from blood. These TCRs come from a man aged 18-30 years with type 1 diabetes. CDR3s include the opening cysteine and the closing phenylalanine or tryptophan. D genes are given only for firm matches. Clone size is given for some rows only: seen once, a few or many times, or a class if the clone is expanded.

J | size | D | V | CDR3 | DNA
TRBJ1-5 | NA | NA | TRBV30 | CAWSFGDLNQPQHF | TGTGCCTGGAGTTTCGGAGACCTTAATCAGCCCCAGCATTTT
TRBJ1-2 | NA | NA | TRBV18 | CASSPVIDRGYTF | TGTGCCAGCTCACCGGTAATCGACAGGGGCTACACCTTC
TRBJ1-6 | few | TRBD1 | TRBV30 | CALDRLASDSPLHF | TGTGCCTTGGACAGGTTGGCCTCAGATTCACCCCTCCACTTT
TRBJ2-7 | few | NA | TRBV28 | CASSLTGLEWEQYF | TGTGCCAGCAGCCTCACTGGGTTGGAGTGGGAGCAGTACTTC
TRBJ2-3 | NA | NA | TRBV2 | CASRRDFTDTQYF | TGTGCCAGCAGACGGGACTTCACAGATACGCAGTATTTT
TRBJ1-2 | NA | TRBD1 | TRBV7-2 | CASSPAHRGEYGYTF | TGTGCCAGCAGCCCCGCGCACAGGGGAGAGTATGGCTACACCTTC
TRBJ2-7 | few | TRBD1 | TRBV7-9 | CAIRTGPTYEQYF | TGTGCCATCCGGACAGGCCCTACCTACGAGCAGTACTTC
TRBJ1-1 | few | NA | TRBV29-1 | CSVAHTLNTEAFF | TGCAGCGTTGCGCACACCTTGAACACTGAAGCTTTCTTT
TRBJ1-3 | NA | NA | TRBV4-3 | CASSYARDSGNTIYF | TGCGCCAGCAGCTACGCCCGAGACTCTGGAAACACCATATATTTT
TRBJ1-4 | NA | NA | TRBV18 | CASSGGAGEKLFF | TGTGCCAGCTCGGGGGGGGCCGGAGAAAAACTGTTTTTT
TRBJ2-1 | NA | NA | TRBV30 | CAWSRVLYNEQFF | TGTGCCTGGAGTCGGGTTCTCTACAATGAGCAGTTCTTC